One sample yielded the 25 T cell receptor beta chains listed below, sequenced in a study of early T cells in non-severe SARS-CoV-2 infection. TCRdb reprocessed the 5' RACE reads via MiXCR and lists one record per CDR3 protein. The data hold about 80,000 distinct CDR3 sequences, with approximately 12% observed a single time. Sequenced here: whole blood, sampled at baseline. These receptor sequences come from an adult who was a healthcare worker with PCR-confirmed SARS-CoV-2 infection or an uninfected control (not recorded which). The donor label of this sample is uncertain.

The sample holds a few counts of this clonotype. The chain links TRBV5-1 to TRBJ2-1, with 10 nucleotides matching TRBD2. Germline V gene lookup returns CDR1 SGHRS and CDR2 YFSETQ. V gave up 7 bases and J gave up 4 bases; unmatched junction bases: 5. The CDR3 length is 14 residues. The CDR3 DNA follows: TGCGCCAGCCACAGCGGGAGGGCGTACAATGAGCAGTTCTTC. It yields the protein CASHSGRAYNEQFF.

In its sample, this clonotype was seen once. The chain links TRBV3-1 to TRBJ2-7; the match to TRBD2 covers 11 bases. This CDR3 is built from 16 residues. V lost 4 bases to trimming and J lost 0 bases; unmatched junction nucleotides: 5. The germline CDR1 and CDR2 sequences are LGHDT and YNNKEL (reference sequence). The CDR3 reads CASSPTGTSGSYEQYF. The DNA for the CDR3 is TGTGCCAGCAGCCCAACCGGGACTAGCGGCTCCTACGAGCAGTACTTC.

The chain is built from TRBV7-3 and TRBJ2-3; 9 bases are shared with TRBD2. The germline V gene encodes CDR1 SGHTA and CDR2 FQGTGA. The CDR3 is 16 residues long. Losses at the gene ends were 2 bases for V and 9 bases for J; bases not matched to a gene: 12. CDR3 in amino acids: CASSLDGTSRGWTQYF. The CDR3 DNA reads as TGTGCCAGCAGCTTAGACGGGACTAGCCGGGGTTGGACGCAGTATTTT.

This clonotype was seen more than once but under ten times. The chain uses TRBV29-1 and TRBJ1-1; D gene unclear. CDR3 size: 13 residues. Germline CDR1 is SQVTM and CDR2 is ANQGSEA. Trimming cost V 4 bases and J 0 bases, with 9 bases left between them. In DNA, the CDR3 is TGCAGCGTTGGCGGGCGGATGAACACTGAAGCTTTCTTT. It specifies CSVGGRMNTEAFF.

This clonotype turned up a few times. The rearrangement joins TRBV2 to TRBJ1-4; no firm D call. V lost 7 bases and J 7 bases, leaving 19 bases between the germline ends. Germline V CDR1 and CDR2: SNHLY, FYNNEI. The CDR3 is 15 amino acids. CDR3 loop: CASTVQAGSSEKLFF. CDR3 DNA sequence: TGTGCCAGCACTGTGCAGGCCGGGAGTTCTGAAAAACTGTTTTTT.

This clonotype has ten or more counts. The rearrangement uses TRBV11-2 and TRBJ2-5; D uncertain. The V gene lost 5 bases and the J gene lost 4 bases, with 11 bases spanning the gap. CDR3 length: 13 amino acids. Germline CDR1 is SGHAT and CDR2 is FQNNGV. The DNA of the CDR3 is TGTGCCAGCAGCCATGATTTAAGAGAGACCCAGTACTTC. It codes for CASSHDLRETQYF.

Only a few counts were recorded for this clonotype. The CDR3 end shows no conserved phenylalanine or tryptophan, and so a read error is likely. V and J are TRBV7-3 and TRBJ2-5; D not certain. This CDR3 contains 13 residues. The germline V gene has CDR1 SGHTA and CDR2 FQGTGA. V gave up 2 bases and J gave up 4 bases, with 8 bases separating them. The CDR3 reads CASSLVSSETQYS. The DNA for the CDR3 is TGTGCCAGCAGCTTAGTTTCGTCAGAGACCCAGTACTCC.

Ten or more counts support this clonotype. V usage is TRBV5-1 and J usage is TRBJ1-6; D remains ambiguous. Trimming removed 4 bases from V and 10 bases from J, with 15 bases in between. From germline, CDR1 is SGHRS and CDR2 YFSETQ. This CDR3 has 14 residues. Here the CDR3 DNA reads TGCGCCAGCAGCCCCGGTTTAGTAGGCTCACCCCTCCACTTT. It yields the protein CASSPGLVGSPLHF.

The chain combines TRBV18 with TRBJ1-3, with 7 nucleotides matching TRBD1. Trimming took 4 bases from V and 0 from J; bases not matched to a gene: 9. Germline CDR1 and CDR2: KGHSH and LQKENI. This CDR3 region has 17 residues. This CDR3 reads CASSLSTGSTSGNTIYF. DNA for the CDR3: TGTGCCAGCTCACTATCGACAGGGTCCACCTCTGGAAACACCATATATTTT.

This clonotype has a handful of counts. The chain couples TRBV5-1 to TRBJ1-6; TRBD1 aligns across 7 bases. Germline V gene lookup returns CDR1 SGHRS and CDR2 YFSETQ. This CDR3 comprises 16 residues. V lost 4 bases and J lost 7; bases outside the gene matches: 11. For the CDR3, the DNA is TGCGCCAGCAGCGGACGTCGTGAGGGGGCCAATTCACCCCTCCACTTT. It specifies CASSGRREGANSPLHF.

The table lists this clonotype with a few counts. The chain uses TRBV3-1 and TRBJ1-1; D gene ambiguous. The CDR3 is 13 residues long. Per the germline V gene, CDR1 is LGHDT and CDR2 is YNNKEL (reference sequence). With 1 base removed from V and 4 bases from J, the gap between germline ends came to 7 bases. The CDR3: CASSQVWGTEAFF. The CDR3 bases are TGTGCCAGCAGCCAAGTTTGGGGCACTGAAGCTTTCTTT.

This clonotype was picked up a small number of times. V gene TRBV20-1 combines with J gene TRBJ2-3, with 10 bases matching TRBD2. CDR1 is DFQATT and CDR2 is SNEGSKA in the germline V gene (reference sequence). Trimming took 3 bases from V and 7 from J; bases not matched to a gene: 7. This CDR3 contains 14 residues. The CDR3 sequence is CSASDSGGQHTQYF. The CDR3 DNA reads TGCAGTGCTAGTGATAGCGGGGGGCAACATACGCAGTATTTT.

This clonotype was detected only a few times. The chain joins TRBV19 to TRBJ1-2, with D possibly being TRBD1 (6 bases). V was cut by 1 base and J by 5 bases, with 11 bases left in between. The CDR3 has 14 amino acids. The germline CDR1 and CDR2 sequences are LNHDA and SQIVND (reference sequence). The CDR3 DNA reads as TGTGCCAGTAGTATAGTCGCAGGGGCGTATGGCTACACCTTC. Its protein is CASSIVAGAYGYTF.

The chain uses TRBV11-2 and TRBJ2-1; D ambiguous. Germline loops: CDR1 SGHAT, CDR2 FQNNGV. Between the trimmed V and J ends, which lost 4 bases and 14 bases, there was a span of 21 bases. CDR3 length equals 14 residues. CDR3 sequence (DNA): TGTGCCAGCAGCTCCCCTCTTGAACCGTTCCAGGAGTTCTTC. It yields the protein CASSSPLEPFQEFF.

This clonotype was counted many times. The chain couples TRBV7-3 to TRBJ2-2; D remains unclear. From germline, CDR1 is SGHTA and CDR2 FQGTGA. The CDR3 runs to 13 residues. Between the trimmed V and J ends, which lost 3 bases and 3 bases, there was a span of 5 bases. This chain's CDR3 is CASSFLYTGELFF. The CDR3 DNA sequence: TGTGCCAGCAGCTTCCTATACACCGGGGAGCTGTTTTTT.

This sequence joins TRBV3-1 and TRBJ1-2, with D possibly being TRBD1 (6 bases). The V and J ends lost 1 base and 14 bases respectively, with 17 bases between them. Germline CDR1 LGHDT, CDR2 YNNKEL (reference sequence). The CDR3 has 13 amino acids. The CDR3 DNA is TGTGCCAGCAGCCAAGTGATGGCAGGGGACGGTACCTTC. Amino acids: CASSQVMAGDGTF.

There are a few counts of this clonotype. The chain recombines TRBV7-3 with TRBJ2-1; D perhaps matches TRBD2 (5 bases). The CDR3 runs 17 residues. Germline assignment: CDR1 SGHTA and CDR2 FQGTGA. The ends were cut back, 5 bases at V and 0 bases at J, with 17 bases in the middle. Here the CDR3 reads CASSARGRGISYNEQFF. DNA for the CDR3: TGTGCCAGCAGCGCACGAGGGCGAGGGATCTCCTACAATGAGCAGTTCTTC.

V is TRBV7-2 and J is TRBJ2-7; TRBD2 matches at 9 bases. The CDR3 is 18 amino acids. J lost 6 bases, V lost 7 bases, and 22 bases had no gene match. CDR1 and CDR2 (germline): SGHTA, FQGNSA. CDR3 bases: TGTGCCAGCACCCCGCCCCGGATCAGACTAGCGGAGCCTCTCGAGCAGTACTTC. Amino acids: CASTPPRIRLAEPLEQYF.

The genes are TRBV7-2 and TRBJ2-3, with 14 bases matching TRBD2. This CDR3 is 16 amino acids long. V gave up 5 bases and J gave up 5 bases; unmatched junction bases: 6. The germline CDR1 and CDR2 sequences are SGHTA and FQGNSA. The DNA for the CDR3 is TGTGCCAGCAGCCACGGACTAGCGGGAGGAGGAGATACGCAGTATTTT. It yields the protein CASSHGLAGGGDTQYF. The full variable domain, completed using reference TRBV7-2 and TRBJ2-3, is GAGVSQSPSNKVTEKGKDVELRCDPISGHTALYWYRQSLGQGLEFLIYFQGNSAPDKSGLPSDRFSAERTGGSVSTLTIQRTQQEDSAVYLCASSHGLAGGGDTQYFGPGTRLTVL.

This clonotype has ten or more counts. The chain couples TRBV27 to TRBJ2-1, with 7 nucleotides matching TRBD1. The CDR3 length is 14 residues. J was trimmed by 4 bases and V by 4 bases; bases with no gene match: 4. The V gene's germline CDR1 is MNHEY and CDR2 SMNVEV (reference sequence). The CDR3 DNA follows: TGTGCCAGCAGTTCCCAGGGGGTTTACAATGAGCAGTTCTTC. It codes for CASSSQGVYNEQFF.

This chain joins TRBV4-1 and TRBJ2-7, with 7 bases fitting TRBD1. Germline V CDR1 and CDR2: MGHRA, YSYEKL. The V segment lost 5 bases and the J segment 2 bases; nucleotides outside the gene matches: 9. This CDR3 spans 15 amino acids. The CDR3 DNA sequence: TGCGCCAGCAGCAGTCGGACGGGACAGCCCTACGAGCAGTACTTC. Its translation: CASSSRTGQPYEQYF.

This clonotype was found many times. The genes are TRBV29-1 and TRBJ2-5, with 7 bases identical to TRBD1. This CDR3 is 14 amino acids long. CDR1 is SQVTM and CDR2 is ANQGSEA in the germline V gene. The V gene end was trimmed by 3 bases and the J gene end by 2 bases; junction bases not matched to a gene: 6. CDR3 in DNA: TGCAGCGTTGACCTGGGACAGCTGCAAGAGACCCAGTACTTC. It is translated as CSVDLGQLQETQYF.

This clonotype has only one observation. The gene calls are TRBV2 and TRBJ2-7; 7 bases map to TRBD1. Trimming cost V 1 base and J 12 bases; bases outside gene matches: 9. The germline V gene encodes CDR1 SNHLY and CDR2 FYNNEI. The CDR3 covers 13 residues. The CDR3 loop is CASSEVTTGSAYF. The CDR3 region has the DNA TGTGCCAGCAGTGAAGTGACGACAGGGTCTGCGTACTTC.

In DNA form, the CDR3 reads TGCGCCAGCAGCCAAGATCCTGCGGGGGCTAGCACAGATACGCAGTATTTT. The encoded protein is CASSQDPAGASTDTQYF. The chain is built from TRBV4-3 and TRBJ2-3, with D tentatively TRBD2 (7 bases). Trimming cost V 0 bases and J 0 bases, with 13 bases left between them. CDR3 size: 17 residues. Germline loops: CDR1 LGHNA, CDR2 YSLEER.

The rearrangement links TRBV12-3 or TRBV12-4 to TRBJ1-4; D is undetermined. This CDR3 contains 13 residues. Trimming stripped 7 bases from V and 4 bases from J, with 10 bases between. The CDR3 spells CASTGSRNEKLFF. CDR3 DNA: TGTGCCAGCACGGGGAGCCGTAATGAAAAACTGTTTTTT.